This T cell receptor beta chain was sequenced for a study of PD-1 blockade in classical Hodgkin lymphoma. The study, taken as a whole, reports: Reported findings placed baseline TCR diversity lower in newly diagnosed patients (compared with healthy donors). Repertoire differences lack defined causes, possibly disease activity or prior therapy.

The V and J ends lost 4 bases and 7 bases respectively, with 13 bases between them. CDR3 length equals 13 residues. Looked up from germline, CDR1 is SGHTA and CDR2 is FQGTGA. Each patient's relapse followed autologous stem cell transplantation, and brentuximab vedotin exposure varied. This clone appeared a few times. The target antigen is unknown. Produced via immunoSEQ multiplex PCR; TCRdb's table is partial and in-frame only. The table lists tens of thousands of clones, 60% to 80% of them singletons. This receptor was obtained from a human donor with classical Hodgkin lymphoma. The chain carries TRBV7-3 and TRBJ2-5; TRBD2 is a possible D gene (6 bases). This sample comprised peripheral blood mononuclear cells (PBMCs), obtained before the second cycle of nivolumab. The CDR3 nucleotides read TGTGCCAGCAGCTACCGGGACTCAGCGACCCAGTACTTC. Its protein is CASSYRDSATQYF.